Shown below are 27 T cell receptor beta chains from a single sample sequenced in a study of blood T cells in healthy people across ages. A second about 6 to 12 cycle PCR used barcoded and J-beta primers. TCRdb reanalysed the 5' RACE reads using MiXCR and keeps one entry per CDR3 protein. This sample has around 780,000 distinct CDR3 sequences, with 20% to 30% found just once. These same records also appear under a second study, on T cells of mothers and their children.

The sequencing sample was made of blood. The receptors here all came from a boy younger than 18 in good health.

The CDR3 sequence: CASSQGPAGLYEQYF. The DNA of the CDR3 is TGTGCCAGCAGCCAAGGACCAGCGGGGCTGTACGAGCAGTACTTC. The gene calls are TRBV3-1 and TRBJ2-7; 7 positions match TRBD2. The J segment lost 4 bases and the V segment lost 1 base, leaving 7 bases of the junction unmatched. CDR1 LGHDT and CDR2 YNNKEL come from the germline V gene (reference sequence). This CDR3 spans 15 amino acids.

This clonotype appeared a few times. V and J are TRBV2 and TRBJ1-4, with D possibly matching TRBD1 (6 bases). Trimming took 6 bases from V and 13 from J, leaving 12 bases between them. The CDR3 runs to 11 residues. From germline, CDR1 is SNHLY and CDR2 FYNNEI. The CDR3 nucleotides are TGTGCCAGCAGGGCCACAGGGCGACTGTTTTTT. It codes for CASRATGRLFF.

This clonotype turned up a few times. This chain uses TRBV2 with TRBJ2-1; TRBD2 matches at 8 bases. The DNA matches TRBJ2-5 better at its end, which makes the J call doubtful. The CDR3 contains 13 residues. Germline V lookup: CDR1 SNHLY, CDR2 FYNNEI. As DNA, the CDR3 is TGTGCCAGCAGGAACGGGGGGGCGGTGACCCAGTACTTC. Encoded protein: CASRNGGAVTQYF.

The sample holds one count of this clonotype. The V gene is TRBV9, the J gene TRBJ2-2; 8 nucleotides match TRBD2. Per germline, CDR1 SGDLS and CDR2 YYNGEE. This CDR3 spans 17 amino acids. V dropped 1 base and J dropped 5; count of bases not matched to a gene: 10. CDR3 sequence (DNA): TGTGCCAGCAGCGTATCTGGCGGGGGGACGAGGACCGGGGAGCTGTTTTTT. It yields the protein CASSVSGGGTRTGELFF.

This chain links TRBV27 with TRBJ1-1; unclear D gene. From germline, CDR1 is MNHEY and CDR2 SMNVEV (reference sequence). The CDR3 runs 13 residues. Trimming cost V 11 bases and J 0 bases, with 13 bases left between them. The CDR3 protein is CACRRRMNTEAFF. DNA of the CDR3: TGTGCCTGCCGCCGACGGATGAACACTGAAGCTTTCTTT.

In its sample, this clonotype was seen a few times. V usage is TRBV6-6 and J usage is TRBJ2-7, with TRBD2 matching over 8 bases. The CDR3 sequence is 14 residues long. The J segment lost 0 bases and the V segment lost 6 bases, leaving 4 bases of the junction unmatched. CDR1 MNHNY and CDR2 SVGAGI come from the germline V gene (reference sequence). The CDR3 DNA follows: TGTGCCAGCAGAATAGCGGGGTCCTCCTACGAGCAGTACTTC. Translating it yields CASRIAGSSYEQYF.

This clonotype was seen more than once but under ten times. The gene calls are TRBV6-5 and TRBJ2-4, with no clear D. Germline V gives CDR1 MNHEY, CDR2 SVGAGI. V gave up 5 bases and J gave up 7 bases, with 18 bases separating them. There are 15 residues in the CDR3. CDR3 nucleotide sequence: TGTGCCAGCAGTGTGACGCTGGGGTTTGGGAACATTCAGTACTTC. This sequence encodes CASSVTLGFGNIQYF.

J is TRBJ1-2 and V is TRBV11-2, with D possibly matching TRBD1 (5 bases). The CDR3 spans 17 residues. Germline V lookup: CDR1 SGHAT, CDR2 FQNNGV. V was pared by 1 base and J by 4 bases, with 19 bases between. The CDR3 loop is CASSLGTEQGGAYGYTF. The CDR3 DNA reads TGTGCCAGCAGCTTAGGGACGGAGCAGGGTGGGGCCTATGGCTACACCTTC.

The CDR3 DNA is TGTGCCAGCGGGACCTCCGGATGGGTGCGGGGCCGCTCCTACGAGCAGTACTTC. Protein sequence: CASGTSGWVRGRSYEQYF. This chain joins TRBV28 and TRBJ2-7, with D maybe TRBD2 (6 bases). V lost 8 bases and J lost 0, with 26 bases in between. Germline V gene lookup returns CDR1 MDHEN and CDR2 SYDVKM. CDR3 length: 18 amino acids. Using reference TRBV28 and TRBJ2-7 for the parts outside the CDR3, the full variable domain is DVKVTQSSRYLVKRTGEKVFLECVQDMDHENMFWYRQDPGLGLRLIYFSYDVKMKEKGDIPEGYSVSREKKERFSLILESASTNQTSMYLCASGTSGWVRGRSYEQYFGPGTRLTVT.

V gene TRBV7-9 combines with J gene TRBJ2-1; weak D call: TRBD2 (7 bases). The CDR3 consists of 15 residues. Per the germline V gene, CDR1 is SEHNR and CDR2 is FQNEAQ (reference sequence). Trimming removed 1 base at V and 5 bases at J, with 12 bases between. As DNA, the CDR3 is TGTGCCAGCAGCTTAGAAGGGGGGGCGGACAATGAGCAGTTCTTC. Translated: CASSLEGGADNEQFF.

The CDR3 DNA is TGTGCCAGCAGCTTAACCGGACAGTTCAATCCTAACTATGGCTACACCTTC. This gives the protein CASSLTGQFNPNYGYTF. The V and J genes are TRBV11-2 and TRBJ1-2; TRBD1 is a possible D gene (6 bases). Trimming removed 2 bases at V and 0 bases at J, with 16 bases between. CDR3 length: 17 residues. Germline V gene lookup returns CDR1 SGHAT and CDR2 FQNNGV.

This clonotype was detected only a few times. V gene TRBV4-3 combines with J gene TRBJ1-1; D not resolved. Germline-derived CDR1 and CDR2 are LGHNA and YSLEER. The V end was cut by 3 bases, the J end by 1 base, with 6 bases between. The CDR3 extends over 13 amino acids. The CDR3, as DNA: TGCGCCAGCAGCCAGTTAGGGAACACTGAAGCTTTCTTT. It translates to CASSQLGNTEAFF.

This clonotype was recorded a few times. The chain carries TRBV10-2 and TRBJ2-3, with D possibly matching TRBD2 (5 bases). Between the trimmed V and J ends, which lost 6 bases and 1 base, there was a span of 11 bases. Per the germline V gene, CDR1 is WSHSY and CDR2 is SAAADI. The CDR3 runs to 14 residues. The CDR3 DNA sequence: TGCGCCAGCAGACTAGGACTCCGCACAGATACGCAGTATTTT. This encodes CASRLGLRTDTQYF.

This clonotype showed up just a few times. V usage is TRBV27 and J usage is TRBJ2-2, with 13 bases matching TRBD2. Germline CDR1 MNHEY, CDR2 SMNVEV (reference sequence). J lost 0 bases, V lost 5 bases, and 6 bases had no gene match. The CDR3 sequence is 18 residues long. The CDR3 DNA is TGTGCCAGCAGTCGCGGACTAGCGGGGGCTTCGAACACCGGGGAGCTGTTTTTT. Its translation: CASSRGLAGASNTGELFF.

This chain connects TRBV7-3 to TRBJ2-3; TRBD2 aligns across 7 bases. CDR3 size: 19 residues. Trimming at V came to 3 bases and at J to 8 bases, leaving 23 bases not matched to a gene. Germline CDR1 and CDR2: SGHTA and FQGTGA. CDR3 sequence (DNA): TGTGCCAGCAGCTTCAGGGAGTTAGTCGTTGGGCGGGAGTCGCGTACGCAGTATTTT. Translated: CASSFRELVVGRESRTQYF.

The genes are TRBV5-1 and TRBJ2-1; D is possibly TRBD1 (6 bases). Germline CDR1 is SGHRS and CDR2 is YFSETQ. V dropped 2 bases and J dropped 0 bases, with 9 bases sitting between them. CDR3 length: 15 amino acids. CDR3 amino acids: CASSFGQNSYNEQFF. CDR3 sequence (DNA): TGCGCCAGCAGCTTTGGACAGAACTCCTACAATGAGCAGTTCTTC.

The chain links TRBV24-1 to TRBJ2-2, with 7 bases fitting TRBD1. Germline V lookup: CDR1 KGHDR, CDR2 SFDVKD. After removal of 4 bases from V and 1 base from J, the junction contained 2 bases not matched to a gene. CDR3 length: 15 residues. As DNA, the CDR3 is TGTGCCACCAGTGACCCAGGGGGGAACACCGGGGAGCTGTTTTTT. This encodes CATSDPGGNTGELFF.

The sample holds a few counts of this clonotype. The chain has TRBV6-6 and TRBJ2-1; perhaps TRBD2 as D (6 bases). Germline V CDR1 and CDR2: MNHNY, SVGAGI (reference sequence). This CDR3 has 15 amino acids. Deletions cut 6 bases from V and 6 bases from J, with 18 bases between. Here the CDR3 DNA reads TGTGCCAGCAGCCCGGGACTCCCCCGGGGCAATGAGCAGTTCTTC. The encoded protein is CASSPGLPRGNEQFF.

This clonotype has just a few counts. V is TRBV10-3 and J is TRBJ1-2; D gene uncertain. Trimming took 4 bases from V and 4 from J, leaving 10 bases between them. Germline lookup yields CDR1 ENHRY and CDR2 SYGVKD. The CDR3 has 13 residues. The CDR3 region is CAISVLGVYGYTF. The CDR3 DNA follows: TGTGCCATCAGTGTTTTGGGTGTCTATGGCTACACCTTC.

This chain joins TRBV10-2 and TRBJ1-1; TRBD1 agrees at 7 bases. The germline gives CDR1 WSHSY, CDR2 SAAADI. V shed 10 bases, J shed 0 bases, and the junction held 2 bases outside the gene matches. The CDR3 covers 12 residues. CDR3 residues: CATQGMNTEAFF. Written as DNA, the CDR3 is TGCGCCACACAGGGGATGAACACTGAAGCTTTCTTT.

The sample holds a few counts of this clonotype. V gene TRBV5-1 combines with J gene TRBJ1-2; 7 nucleotides align to TRBD1. Trimming at V came to 0 bases and at J to 8 bases, leaving 19 bases not matched to a gene. The germline V gene has CDR1 SGHRS and CDR2 YFSETQ. CDR3 length: 18 amino acids. DNA of the CDR3: TGCGCCAGCAGCTTGGGGCGACCCCGTGACAGGGAAGGGTTCGGCTACACCTTC. It codes for CASSLGRPRDREGFGYTF.

The chain couples TRBV6-2 or TRBV6-3 to TRBJ1-2; maybe TRBD1 (6 bases). The CDR3 has 15 amino acids. The V and J ends lost 6 bases and 0 bases respectively, with 14 bases between them. The germline gives CDR1 MNHEY, CDR2 SVGEGT. CDR3 in DNA: TGTGCCAGCAGAGAGGAGACAGGCTCTAACTATGGCTACACCTTC. It specifies CASREETGSNYGYTF.

V is TRBV10-2 and J is TRBJ2-3, with 9 nucleotides matching TRBD2. V trimming: 2 bases; J trimming: 8 bases; junction bases outside the gene matches: 11. The CDR3 totals 16 residues. Germline lookup yields CDR1 WSHSY and CDR2 SAAADI. This CDR3 is CASSEELAGEQGTQYF. The CDR3 bases are TGCGCCAGCAGTGAGGAGTTAGCGGGGGAACAGGGTACGCAGTATTTT.

This clonotype was counted only a few times. J is TRBJ1-4 and V is TRBV20-1; 9 nucleotides match TRBD1. The CDR3 consists of 14 residues. Germline CDR1 and CDR2: DFQATT and SNEGSKA (reference sequence). The V segment lost 0 bases and the J segment 8 bases; nucleotides outside the gene matches: 4. The CDR3 sequence is CSARDHRGQEKLFF. The CDR3 DNA reads TGCAGTGCTAGAGACCACAGGGGGCAGGAAAAACTGTTTTTT.

CDR3 in DNA: TGTGCCATCAGTGCAAGGACAGGAATGGTTGCTGAGCAGTTCTTC. Translated: CAISARTGMVAEQFF. This chain joins TRBV10-3 and TRBJ2-1; 7 positions match TRBD1. The length of the CDR3 is 15 residues. Looked up from germline, CDR1 is ENHRY and CDR2 is SYGVKD. J lost 9 bases, V lost 4 bases, and 12 bases had no gene match.

This clonotype was recorded a few times. This chain connects TRBV5-1 to TRBJ1-1; TRBD1 matches 10 bases. The length of the CDR3 is 17 residues. J lost 3 bases, V lost 4 bases, and 12 bases had no gene match. Germline V gene lookup returns CDR1 SGHRS and CDR2 YFSETQ. In nucleotides, the CDR3 is TGCGCCAGCAGCCCCAGTTGGACAGGGGGTTTGGACACTGAAGCTTTCTTT. Translated: CASSPSWTGGLDTEAFF.

The chain couples TRBV2 to TRBJ1-5, with D possibly being TRBD1 (5 bases). This CDR3 contains 16 residues. The V gene's germline CDR1 is SNHLY and CDR2 FYNNEI. V was cut by 5 bases and J by 0 bases, with 14 bases left in between. In nucleotides, the CDR3 is TGTGCCAGCAGTTCCGGGACTGTATATAGCAATCAGCCCCAGCATTTT. Its translation is CASSSGTVYSNQPQHF.